This note documents a single TCR beta chain sequence. Using immunoSEQ multiplex PCR, the repertoire was profiled, and TCRdb retains in-frame clones only, with some absent. The sample holds some 87,000 clones, 94% seen once. With 1 base removed from V and 5 bases from J, the gap between germline ends came to 12 bases. The CDR3 extends over 14 amino acids. Per the germline V gene, CDR1 is SGHNT and CDR2 is YYREEE (reference sequence). This record belongs to a study of OX40 agonist ivuxolimab in advanced cancers. Study information: The treatment was a fully human IgG2 OX40 agonist, ivuxolimab. Earlier anti-PD-1, anti-PD-L1 or anti-CTLA-4 therapy was permitted; over 35% had received some. Participants averaged approximately 60 years of age (range about 23 to 79) and were 82.7% male.

If patients had autoimmune disease history or systemic immunosuppression, they were excluded. The V and J genes are TRBV5-4 and TRBJ1-1, with D tentatively TRBD1 (5 bases). Source: CD4+ or CD8+ T cells sorted from blood, taken in a trial of the OX40 agonist ivuxolimab. The receptor was isolated from an adult with an advanced solid tumor such as melanoma, head and neck, liver or kidney cancer. CDR3 in amino acids: CASSLRGGRTEAFF. The CDR3 DNA follows: TGTGCCAGCAGCTTGAGGGGAGGGCGGACTGAAGCTTTCTTT.